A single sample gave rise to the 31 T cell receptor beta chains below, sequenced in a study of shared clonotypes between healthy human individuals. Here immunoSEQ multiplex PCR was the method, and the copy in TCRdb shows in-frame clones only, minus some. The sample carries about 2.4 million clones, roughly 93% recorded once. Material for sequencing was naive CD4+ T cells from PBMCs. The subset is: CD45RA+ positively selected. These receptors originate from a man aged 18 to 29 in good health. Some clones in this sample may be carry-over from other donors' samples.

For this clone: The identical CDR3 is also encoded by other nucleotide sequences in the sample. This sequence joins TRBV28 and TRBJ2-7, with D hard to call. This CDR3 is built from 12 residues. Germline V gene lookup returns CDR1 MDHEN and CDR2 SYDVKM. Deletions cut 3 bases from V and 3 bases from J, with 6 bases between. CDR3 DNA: TGTGCCAGCAGTTTGGGCAGCTACGAGCAGTACTTC. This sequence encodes CASSLGSYEQYF.

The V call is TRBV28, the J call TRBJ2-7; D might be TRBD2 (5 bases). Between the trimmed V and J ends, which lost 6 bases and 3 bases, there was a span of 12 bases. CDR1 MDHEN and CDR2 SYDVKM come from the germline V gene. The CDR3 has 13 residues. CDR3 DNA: TGTGCCAGCAGCACCACTAGACACTACGAGCAGTACTTC. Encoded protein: CASSTTRHYEQYF.

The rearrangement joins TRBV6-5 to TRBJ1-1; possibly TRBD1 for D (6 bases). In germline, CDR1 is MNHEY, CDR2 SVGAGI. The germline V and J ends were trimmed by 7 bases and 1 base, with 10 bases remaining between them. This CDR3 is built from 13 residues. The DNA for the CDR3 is TGTGCCAGCACCAACAGGGCGAACACTGAAGCTTTCTTT. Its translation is CASTNRANTEAFF.

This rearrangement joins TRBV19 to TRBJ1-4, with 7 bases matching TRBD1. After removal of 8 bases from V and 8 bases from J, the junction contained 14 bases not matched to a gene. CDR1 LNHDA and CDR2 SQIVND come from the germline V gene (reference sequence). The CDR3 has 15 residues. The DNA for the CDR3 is TGTGCCAGTTCTTGGCAGGGGGTAATAAAAGAAAAACTGTTTTTT. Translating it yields CASSWQGVIKEKLFF.

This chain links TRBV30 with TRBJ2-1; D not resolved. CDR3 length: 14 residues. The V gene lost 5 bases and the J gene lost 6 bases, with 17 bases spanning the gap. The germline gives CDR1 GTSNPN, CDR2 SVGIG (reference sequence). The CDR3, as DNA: TGTGCCTGGGAAGAGCGAAGGACGCGCAATGAGCAGTTCTTC. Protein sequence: CAWEERRTRNEQFF.

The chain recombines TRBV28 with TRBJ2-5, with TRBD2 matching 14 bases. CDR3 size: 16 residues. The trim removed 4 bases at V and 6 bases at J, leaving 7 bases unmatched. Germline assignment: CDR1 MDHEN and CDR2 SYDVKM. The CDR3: CASSYPGLAGVQTQYF. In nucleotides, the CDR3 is TGTGCCAGCAGTTACCCGGGACTAGCGGGAGTACAGACCCAGTACTTC.

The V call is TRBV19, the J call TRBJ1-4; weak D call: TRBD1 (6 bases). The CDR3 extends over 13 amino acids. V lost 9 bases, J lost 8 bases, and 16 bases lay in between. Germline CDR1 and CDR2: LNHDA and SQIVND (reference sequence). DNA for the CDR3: TGTGCCAGCAACAGGGTGGGACAAGAAAAACTGTTTTTT. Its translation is CASNRVGQEKLFF. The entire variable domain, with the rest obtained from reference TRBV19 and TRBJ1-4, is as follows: DGGITQSPKYLFRKEGQNVTLSCEQNLNHDAMYWYRQDPGQGLRLIYYSQIVNDFQKGDIAEGYSVSREKKESFPLTVTSAQKNPTAFYLCASNRVGQEKLFFGSGTQLSVL.

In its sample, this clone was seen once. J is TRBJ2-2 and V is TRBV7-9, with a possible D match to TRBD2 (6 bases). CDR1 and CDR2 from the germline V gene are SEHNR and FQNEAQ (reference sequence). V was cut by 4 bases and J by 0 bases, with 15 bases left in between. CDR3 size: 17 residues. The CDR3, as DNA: TGTGCCAGCAGCTCGATAATCGGGAGAACGAACACCGGGGAGCTGTTTTTT. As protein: CASSSIIGRTNTGELFF.

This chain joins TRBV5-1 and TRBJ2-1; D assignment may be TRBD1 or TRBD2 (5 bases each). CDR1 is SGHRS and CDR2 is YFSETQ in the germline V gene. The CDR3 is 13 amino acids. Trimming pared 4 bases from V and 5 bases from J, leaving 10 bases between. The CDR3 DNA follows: TGCGCCAGCAGCGAGGGACCCCACAATGAGCAGTTCTTC. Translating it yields CASSEGPHNEQFF. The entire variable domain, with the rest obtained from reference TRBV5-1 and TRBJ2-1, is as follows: KAGVTQTPRYLIKTRGQQVTLSCSPISGHRSVSWYQQTPGQGLQFLFEYFSETQRNKGNFPGRFSGRQFSNSRSEMNVSTLELGDSALYLCASSEGPHNEQFFGPGTRLTVL.

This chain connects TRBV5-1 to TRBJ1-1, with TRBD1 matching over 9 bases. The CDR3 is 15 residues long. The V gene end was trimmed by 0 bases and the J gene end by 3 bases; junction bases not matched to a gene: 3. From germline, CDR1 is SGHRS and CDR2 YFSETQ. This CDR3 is CASSLARQGDTEAFF. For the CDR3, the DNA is TGCGCCAGCAGCTTGGCCAGACAGGGGGACACTGAAGCTTTCTTT. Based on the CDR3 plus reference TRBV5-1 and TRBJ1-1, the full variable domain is KAGVTQTPRYLIKTRGQQVTLSCSPISGHRSVSWYQQTPGQGLQFLFEYFSETQRNKGNFPGRFSGRQFSNSRSEMNVSTLELGDSALYLCASSLARQGDTEAFFGQGTRLTVV.

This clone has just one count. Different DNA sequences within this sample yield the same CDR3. CDR3 sequence (DNA): TGTGCCAGCTCACCCGGCCGAGGAGGGTACGAGCAGTACTTC. This codes for CASSPGRGGYEQYF. The V gene is TRBV18, the J gene TRBJ2-7, with a possible D match to TRBD2 (6 bases). Germline assignment: CDR1 KGHSH and CDR2 LQKENI. The length of the CDR3 is 14 residues. V gave up 3 bases and J gave up 4 bases, with 13 bases separating them.

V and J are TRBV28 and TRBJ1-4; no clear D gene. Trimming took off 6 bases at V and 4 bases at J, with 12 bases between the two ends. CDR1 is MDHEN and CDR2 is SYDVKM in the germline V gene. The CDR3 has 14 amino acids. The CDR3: CASRSRGINEKLFF. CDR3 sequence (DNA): TGTGCCAGCAGGAGCCGGGGTATTAATGAAAAACTGTTTTTT.

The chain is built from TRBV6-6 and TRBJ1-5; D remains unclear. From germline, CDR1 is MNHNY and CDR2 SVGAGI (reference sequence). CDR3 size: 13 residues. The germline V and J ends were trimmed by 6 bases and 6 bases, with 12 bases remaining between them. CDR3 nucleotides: TGTGCCAGCAGCCAGCAGTCCGTTCAGCCCCAGCATTTT. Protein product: CASSQQSVQPQHF.

CDR3: CASSEGGTDYNSPLHF. The DNA of the CDR3 is TGTGCCAGCAGCGAGGGAGGGACAGATTATAATTCACCCCTCCACTTT. This sequence joins TRBV9 and TRBJ1-6; 7 bases line up with TRBD1. With 3 bases clipped from V and 4 bases from J, the junction kept 7 bases outside the gene matches. The CDR3 extends over 16 amino acids. Germline V gives CDR1 SGDLS, CDR2 YYNGEE.

The CDR3 nucleotides are TGTGCCAGCAGCGTAGATTGGGCGAGCACGGTTACTTTCTTT. Translated: CASSVDWASTVTFF. The chain uses TRBV9 and TRBJ1-1; no clear D gene. This CDR3 spans 14 amino acids. In germline, CDR1 is SGDLS, CDR2 YYNGEE. Trimming removed 0 bases from V and 12 bases from J, with 18 bases in between.

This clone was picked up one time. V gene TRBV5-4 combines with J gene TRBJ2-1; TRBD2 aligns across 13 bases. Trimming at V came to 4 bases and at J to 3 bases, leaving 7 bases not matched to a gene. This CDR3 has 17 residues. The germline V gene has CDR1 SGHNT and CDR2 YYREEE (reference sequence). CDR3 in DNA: TGTGCCAGCAGCCGCGGACTAGCGGGAGTTATCTACAATGAGCAGTTCTTC. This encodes CASSRGLAGVIYNEQFF.

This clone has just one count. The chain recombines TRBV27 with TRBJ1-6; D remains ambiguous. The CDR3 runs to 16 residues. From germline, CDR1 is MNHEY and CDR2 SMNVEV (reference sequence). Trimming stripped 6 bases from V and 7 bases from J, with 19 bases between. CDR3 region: CASSPPVDYGNSPLHF. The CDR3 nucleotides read TGTGCCAGCAGCCCCCCCGTCGATTACGGGAATTCACCCCTCCACTTT.

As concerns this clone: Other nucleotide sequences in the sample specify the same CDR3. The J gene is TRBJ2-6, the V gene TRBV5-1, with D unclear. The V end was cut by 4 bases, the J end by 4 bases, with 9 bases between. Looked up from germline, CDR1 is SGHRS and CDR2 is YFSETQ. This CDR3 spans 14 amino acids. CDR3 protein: CASSLGVGANVLTF. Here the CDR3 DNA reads TGCGCCAGCAGCCTAGGAGTAGGGGCCAACGTCCTGACTTTC.

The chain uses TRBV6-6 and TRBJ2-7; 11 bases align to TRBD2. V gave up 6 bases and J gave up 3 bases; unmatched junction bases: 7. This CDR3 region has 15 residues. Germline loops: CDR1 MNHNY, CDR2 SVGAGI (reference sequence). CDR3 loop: CASSTTSGSIYEQYF. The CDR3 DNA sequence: TGTGCCAGCAGCACTACTAGCGGGAGTATCTACGAGCAGTACTTC.

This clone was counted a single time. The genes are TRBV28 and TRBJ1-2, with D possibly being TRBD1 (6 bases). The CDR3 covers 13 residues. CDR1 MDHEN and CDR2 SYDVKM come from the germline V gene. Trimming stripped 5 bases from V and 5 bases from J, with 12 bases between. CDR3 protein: CASSPRTAYGYTF. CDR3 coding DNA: TGTGCCAGCAGTCCAAGGACAGCTTATGGCTACACCTTC.

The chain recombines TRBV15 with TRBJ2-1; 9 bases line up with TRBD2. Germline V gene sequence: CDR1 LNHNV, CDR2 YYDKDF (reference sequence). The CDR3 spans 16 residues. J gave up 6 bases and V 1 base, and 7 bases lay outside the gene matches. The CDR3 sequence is CATSRGGGRAFNEQFF. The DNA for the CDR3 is TGTGCCACCAGCAGAGGGGGCGGGAGGGCTTTCAATGAGCAGTTCTTC.

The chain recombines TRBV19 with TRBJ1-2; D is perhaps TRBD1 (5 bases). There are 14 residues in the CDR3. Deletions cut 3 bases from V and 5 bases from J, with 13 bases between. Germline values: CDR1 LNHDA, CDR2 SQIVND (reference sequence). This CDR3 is CASSMAQGRYGYTF. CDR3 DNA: TGTGCCAGTAGTATGGCGCAGGGTCGGTATGGCTACACCTTC. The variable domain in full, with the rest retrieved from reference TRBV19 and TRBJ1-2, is DGGITQSPKYLFRKEGQNVTLSCEQNLNHDAMYWYRQDPGQGLRLIYYSQIVNDFQKGDIAEGYSVSREKKESFPLTVTSAQKNPTAFYLCASSMAQGRYGYTFGSGTRLTVV.

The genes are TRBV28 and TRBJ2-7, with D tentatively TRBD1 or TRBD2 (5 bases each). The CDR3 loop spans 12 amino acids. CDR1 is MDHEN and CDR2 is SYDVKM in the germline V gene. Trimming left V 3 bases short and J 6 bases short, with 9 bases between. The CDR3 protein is CASSFEGIEQYF. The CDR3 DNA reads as TGTGCCAGCAGTTTTGAGGGGATCGAGCAGTACTTC.

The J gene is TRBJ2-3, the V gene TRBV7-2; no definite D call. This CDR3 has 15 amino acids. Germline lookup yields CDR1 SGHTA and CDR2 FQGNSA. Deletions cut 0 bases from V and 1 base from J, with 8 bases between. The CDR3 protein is CASSLASFRTDTQYF. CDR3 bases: TGTGCCAGCAGCTTAGCGAGTTTTCGCACAGATACGCAGTATTTT.

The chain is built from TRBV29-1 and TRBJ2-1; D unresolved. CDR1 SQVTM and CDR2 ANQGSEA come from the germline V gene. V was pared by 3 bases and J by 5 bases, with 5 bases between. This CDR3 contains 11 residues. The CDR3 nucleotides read TGCAGCGTTGAGCCTAACAATGAGCAGTTCTTC. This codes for CSVEPNNEQFF.

DNA for the CDR3: TGTGCCAGCAGGGGCCGGGGAGATACTGAAGCTTTCTTT. It codes for CASRGRGDTEAFF. The rearrangement links TRBV5-4 to TRBJ1-1; D remains unclear. Trimming removed 5 bases from V and 5 bases from J, with 13 bases in between. Germline CDR1 is SGHNT and CDR2 is YYREEE (reference sequence). This CDR3 comprises 13 residues.

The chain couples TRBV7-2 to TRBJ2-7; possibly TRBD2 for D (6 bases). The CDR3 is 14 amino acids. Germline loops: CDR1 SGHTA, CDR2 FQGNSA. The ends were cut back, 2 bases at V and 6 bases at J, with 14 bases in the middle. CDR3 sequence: CASSLRDCTTEQYF. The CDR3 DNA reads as TGTGCCAGCAGCTTAAGGGACTGTACTACCGAGCAGTACTTC.

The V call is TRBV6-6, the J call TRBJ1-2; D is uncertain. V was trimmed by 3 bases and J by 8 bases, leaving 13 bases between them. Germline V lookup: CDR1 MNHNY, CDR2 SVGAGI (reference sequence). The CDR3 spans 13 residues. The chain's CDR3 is CASSYAAVEGYTF. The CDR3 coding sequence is TGTGCCAGCAGTTATGCCGCGGTAGAAGGCTACACCTTC.

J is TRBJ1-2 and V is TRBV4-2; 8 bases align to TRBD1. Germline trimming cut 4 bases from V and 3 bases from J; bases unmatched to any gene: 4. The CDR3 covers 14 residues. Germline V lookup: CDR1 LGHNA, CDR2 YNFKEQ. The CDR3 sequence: CASSPGQGHYGYTF. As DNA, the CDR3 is TGTGCCAGCAGCCCCGGACAGGGCCACTATGGCTACACCTTC.

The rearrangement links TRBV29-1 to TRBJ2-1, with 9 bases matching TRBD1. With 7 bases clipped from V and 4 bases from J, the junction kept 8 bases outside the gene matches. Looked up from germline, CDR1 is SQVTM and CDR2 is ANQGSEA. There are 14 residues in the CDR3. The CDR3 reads CSGNLGTGYNEQFF. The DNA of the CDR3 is TGCAGCGGCAATCTCGGGACAGGGTACAATGAGCAGTTCTTC.

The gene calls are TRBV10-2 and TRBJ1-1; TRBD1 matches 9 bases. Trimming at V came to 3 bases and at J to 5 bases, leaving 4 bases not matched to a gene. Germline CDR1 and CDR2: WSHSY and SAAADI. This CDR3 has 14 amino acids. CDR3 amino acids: CASSDNRGLTEAFF. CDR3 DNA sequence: TGCGCCAGCAGTGACAACAGGGGGCTTACTGAAGCTTTCTTT.